Shown below are 10 T cell receptor beta chains from a single sample sequenced in a study of T-cell memory formation after mild COVID-19. Each CDR3 protein is one row after TCRdb ran MiXCR on the 5' RACE reads. In the table there are 280,000 or so distinct CDR3 sequences, less than 9.5% of which are singletons. Sequencing was performed on PBMCs or a T cell subset sorted from them (not recorded which). These receptors came from a man younger than 30 who had mild COVID-19 (a few samples of this study predate the infection). Cell type and time point are not known.

A few counts support this clonotype. The chain combines TRBV24-1 with TRBJ2-2, with unresolved D. Trimming took 9 bases from V and 7 from J, leaving 14 bases between them. Looked up from germline, CDR1 is KGHDR and CDR2 is SFDVKD. The CDR3 contains 13 residues. CDR3: CATPWSWSGELFF. The CDR3 region has the DNA TGTGCCACCCCTTGGAGTTGGAGCGGGGAGCTGTTTTTT.

This clonotype was counted between two and nine times. V gene TRBV6-2 or TRBV6-3 combines with J gene TRBJ1-5; 9 bases map to TRBD1. V gave up 2 bases and J gave up 7 bases; unmatched junction bases: 9. There are 16 residues in the CDR3. Germline V CDR1 and CDR2: MNHEY, SVGEGT. The CDR3 is CASSYGVQGAGQPQHF. In DNA form, the CDR3 reads TGTGCCAGCAGTTACGGGGTACAGGGGGCAGGCCAGCCCCAGCATTTT.

The V and J genes are TRBV5-1 and TRBJ1-2; D may be TRBD1 (6 bases). V was clipped by 2 bases and J by 1 base, with 15 bases between them. CDR3 length equals 16 residues. Per the germline V gene, CDR1 is SGHRS and CDR2 is YFSETQ. CDR3 amino acids: CASSFNTDRINYGYTF. The CDR3 DNA sequence: TGCGCCAGCAGCTTTAACACGGACAGAATTAACTATGGCTACACCTTC.

This clonotype was detected a few times. The rearrangement uses TRBV29-1 and TRBJ2-5, with no clear D. Germline lookup yields CDR1 SQVTM and CDR2 ANQGSEA. The CDR3 contains 11 residues. Trimming took off 4 bases at V and 2 bases at J, with 5 bases between the two ends. Here the CDR3 reads CSVGLQETQYF. In DNA, the CDR3 is TGCAGCGTTGGTCTACAAGAGACCCAGTACTTC.

DNA of the CDR3: TGTGCCAGCAGCTGGCCTGGGGGTACGGGGGAGCTGTTTTTT. This encodes CASSWPGGTGELFF. The chain uses TRBV5-6 and TRBJ2-2; D might be TRBD1 or TRBD2, each matching 5 bases. The CDR3 loop spans 14 amino acids. The V gene's germline CDR1 is SGHDT and CDR2 YYEEEE. The germline V and J ends were trimmed by 3 bases and 8 bases, with 14 bases remaining between them.

The rearrangement links TRBV12-3 or TRBV12-4 to TRBJ2-3, with TRBD1 identical over 7 bases. V trimming: 3 bases; J trimming: 3 bases; junction bases outside the gene matches: 6. This CDR3 is built from 15 residues. The CDR3 reads CASSFDGRGTDTQYF. The CDR3 DNA reads TGTGCCAGCAGTTTCGATGGCAGGGGGACAGATACGCAGTATTTT.

This clonotype was counted at least ten times. The chain couples TRBV5-1 to TRBJ1-6; unclear D gene. Germline V CDR1 and CDR2: SGHRS, YFSETQ. This CDR3 is 14 amino acids long. V gave up 0 bases and J gave up 6 bases, with 7 bases separating them. This chain's CDR3 is CASSLGAANSPLHF. CDR3 DNA sequence: TGCGCCAGCAGCTTGGGGGCGGCTAATTCACCCCTCCACTTT.

This clonotype has more than one count but fewer than ten. J is TRBJ1-6 and V is TRBV10-3, with D uncertain. V lost 6 bases and J 4 bases, leaving 13 bases between the germline ends. This CDR3 spans 15 amino acids. CDR1 and CDR2 from the germline V gene are ENHRY and SYGVKD. The CDR3 coding sequence is TGTGCCATCAGGAAAACGGTGATTTATAATTCACCCCTCCACTTT. Translating it yields CAIRKTVIYNSPLHF.

This clonotype was counted only a few times. The rearrangement uses TRBV5-1 and TRBJ2-5; 8 nucleotides agree with TRBD2. CDR1 is SGHRS, CDR2 YFSETQ, per germline. J was trimmed by 0 bases and V by 4 bases; bases with no gene match: 14. This CDR3 contains 18 residues. CDR3 nucleotide sequence: TGCGCCAGCAGCATTGGTCCGGGACTAGGCCCGTACCAAGAGACCCAGTACTTC. Protein: CASSIGPGLGPYQETQYF.

The rearrangement links TRBV6-5 to TRBJ2-2, with D hard to call. From germline, CDR1 is MNHEY and CDR2 SVGAGI. The CDR3 loop spans 16 amino acids. Trimming stripped 5 bases from V and 1 base from J, with 14 bases between. The CDR3 sequence is CASSKLKRMNTGELFF. CDR3 bases: TGTGCCAGCAGTAAACTAAAGCGAATGAACACCGGGGAGCTGTTTTTT.